The rows below give T cell receptor beta chains drawn from one sample of a study of blood T cell repertoires in COVID-19. The protocol was immunoSEQ multiplex PCR, while the TCRdb copy is restricted to in-frame clones and leaves out a portion. The sample holds fewer than 450,000 clones; about 90% are singletons and the top ten take more than 0.55%. The sample taken for sequencing was PBMCs or T cells enriched from blood (not recorded which). These receptors all stem from a man between 18 and 35 years old who had recovered from COVID-19. Both conserved end residues are part of each CDR3. A D gene is named only where the DNA matches it firmly. The size of a clone is reported for some rows only, either as once, few or many, or as a class for expanded clones.

v_gene: TRBV11-2
abundance: NA
d_gene: NA
j_gene: TRBJ1-4
CDR3nt: TGTGCCAGCAGTTTAACAGGAAATTCTAATGAAAAACTGTTTTTT
CDR3aa: CASSLTGNSNEKLFF

v_gene: TRBV7-9
abundance: NA
d_gene: NA
j_gene: TRBJ2-1
CDR3nt: TGTGCCAGCAGCCCGACGACAGTAAACAATGAGCAGTTCTTC
CDR3aa: CASSPTTVNNEQFF

v_gene: TRBV18
abundance: NA
d_gene: TRBD1
j_gene: TRBJ1-4
CDR3nt: TGTGCCAGCTCACCCCCGGGACAGGGGGGACGGGAAAAACTGTTTTTT
CDR3aa: CASSPPGQGGREKLFF

v_gene: TRBV7-2
abundance: NA
d_gene: NA
j_gene: TRBJ2-1
CDR3nt: TGTGCCAGCAGCGCAGATAGGTGGGCAGATGAGCAGTTCTTC
CDR3aa: CASSADRWADEQFF

v_gene: TRBV11-3
abundance: NA
d_gene: NA
j_gene: TRBJ1-1
CDR3nt: TGTGCCAGCAGCCCTGAGGACAGTGTCGCTGAAGCTTTCTTT
CDR3aa: CASSPEDSVAEAFF

v_gene: TRBV19
abundance: NA
d_gene: TRBD2
j_gene: TRBJ2-5
CDR3nt: TGTGCCAGTAGTATAGTCGGAGGGAGGGCCTTCGGAGAGACCCAGTACTTC
CDR3aa: CASSIVGGRAFGETQYF

v_gene: TRBV6-5
abundance: NA
d_gene: NA
j_gene: TRBJ1-3
CDR3nt: TGTGCCAGCAGAAAAACAGGGTCTGGAAACACCATATATTTT
CDR3aa: CASRKTGSGNTIYF

v_gene: TRBV18
abundance: NA
d_gene: TRBD1
j_gene: TRBJ1-4
CDR3nt: TGTGCCAGCTCACCGGGACAGATAAAACTGTTTTTT
CDR3aa: CASSPGQIKLFF

v_gene: TRBV19
abundance: once
d_gene: NA
j_gene: TRBJ2-2
CDR3nt: TGTGCCAGTAGTATCCCAGGGAATAGGGCCGGGGAGCTGTTTTTT
CDR3aa: CASSIPGNRAGELFF

v_gene: TRBV24-1
abundance: NA
d_gene: NA
j_gene: TRBJ1-2
CDR3nt: TGTGCCACCAGTGATTTGAGCCGTGGCTACACCTTC
CDR3aa: CATSDLSRGYTF

v_gene: TRBV28
abundance: NA
d_gene: TRBD1
j_gene: TRBJ1-5
CDR3nt: TGTGCCAGCAGTTACGACAGGGTTGAGCAGCCCCAGCATTTT
CDR3aa: CASSYDRVEQPQHF

v_gene: TRBV11-2
abundance: NA
d_gene: NA
j_gene: TRBJ2-4
CDR3nt: TGTGCCAGCGGGGCAGACGCCAAAAACATTCAGTACTTC
CDR3aa: CASGADAKNIQYF

v_gene: TRBV7-9
abundance: NA
d_gene: NA
j_gene: TRBJ1-1
CDR3nt: TGTGCCAGCAGCTTAGTAAGGATCGGGACAGAAGCTTTCTTT
CDR3aa: CASSLVRIGTEAFF

v_gene: TRBV6-5
abundance: NA
d_gene: TRBD1
j_gene: TRBJ1-4
CDR3nt: TGTGCCAGCAGAACGGGACAGGGGGGTAATGAAAAACTGTTTTTT
CDR3aa: CASRTGQGGNEKLFF

v_gene: TRBV11-3
abundance: NA
d_gene: TRBD1
j_gene: TRBJ1-3
CDR3nt: TGTGCCAGCAGCTTCAGGGGACAGTTTGCCTCTGGAAACACCATATATTTT
CDR3aa: CASSFRGQFASGNTIYF

v_gene: TRBV19
abundance: NA
d_gene: TRBD1
j_gene: TRBJ2-7
CDR3nt: TGTGCCAGTAGTCCGGGACAGAAAACCTACGAGCAGTACTTC
CDR3aa: CASSPGQKTYEQYF

v_gene: TRBV6-5
abundance: NA
d_gene: NA
j_gene: TRBJ1-5
CDR3nt: TGTGCCAGTGGGGCATGGCCCCAGCATTTT
CDR3aa: CASGAWPQHF

v_gene: TRBV6-1
abundance: NA
d_gene: NA
j_gene: TRBJ1-2
CDR3nt: TGTGCCAGCAGTGAAGGGCAGCGGGAGCTGACTTGGGGTGGCTACACCTTC
CDR3aa: CASSEGQRELTWGGYTF

v_gene: TRBV20-1
abundance: NA
d_gene: TRBD2
j_gene: TRBJ2-5
CDR3nt: TGCAGTGCTAGTGGGTCCGGCGGGAGGGTGGAGACCCAGTACTTC
CDR3aa: CSASGSGGRVETQYF

v_gene: TRBV14
abundance: once
d_gene: TRBD2
j_gene: TRBJ2-6
CDR3nt: TGTGCCAGCAGCCAAAACAGGGCTAGCGGGGCTGACTCTGGGGCCAACGTCCTGACTTTC
CDR3aa: CASSQNRASGADSGANVLTF

v_gene: TRBV11-3
abundance: NA
d_gene: TRBD1
j_gene: TRBJ1-2
CDR3nt: TGTGCCAGCAGCCGAGGCCGGGACAGGGAGGGTGGCTACACCTTC
CDR3aa: CASSRGRDREGGYTF

v_gene: TRBV27
abundance: NA
d_gene: TRBD1
j_gene: TRBJ1-5
CDR3nt: TGTGCCAGCAGTCTACTTCCTACAGGGGCAGGACAGCCCCAGCATTTT
CDR3aa: CASSLLPTGAGQPQHF